A single sample gave rise to the 17 T cell receptor beta chains below, sequenced in a study of cytomegalovirus exposure and HLA in healthy donors. Data came from immunoSEQ multiplex PCR; TCRdb stores just in-frame clones and leaves some out. Seen here are around 61,000 clones, 80% to 95% observed once, and the top ten hold less than 6%. Material: PBMCs. The receptor source for this set is a man younger than 30 in good health and CMV-seropositive.

The chain links TRBV7-9 to TRBJ2-7; 12 bases are a match to TRBD2. V dropped 3 bases and J dropped 7; count of bases not matched to a gene: 4. Germline V gene data show CDR1 as SEHNR and CDR2 as FQNEAQ (reference sequence). The CDR3 has 14 amino acids. CDR3 sequence (DNA): TGTGCCAGCAGCTTTTTAGGACTAGCGGGGGAGCAGTACTTC. Translation: CASSFLGLAGEQYF.

V gene TRBV27 combines with J gene TRBJ2-7; possible D gene TRBD2, 7 bases. Trimming cost V 5 bases and J 0 bases, with 17 bases left between them. The CDR3 is 16 amino acids. Germline-derived CDR1 and CDR2 are MNHEY and SMNVEV (reference sequence). Here the CDR3 reads CASSLIGGLVSYEQYF. The CDR3, as DNA: TGTGCCAGCAGTCTCATCGGGGGGCTTGTCTCCTACGAGCAGTACTTC.

The V call is TRBV9, the J call TRBJ2-1; tentatively, D is TRBD2 (5 bases). In germline, CDR1 is SGDLS, CDR2 YYNGEE. The CDR3 loop spans 13 amino acids. Trimming pared 0 bases from V and 8 bases from J, leaving 9 bases between. CDR3 sequence (DNA): TGTGCCAGCAGCGTAGCTTACGGGGATGAGCAGTTCTTC. Protein product: CASSVAYGDEQFF.

This sequence joins TRBV19 and TRBJ2-3; no reliable D call. The CDR3 is 13 amino acids. Germline V gene lookup returns CDR1 LNHDA and CDR2 SQIVND (reference sequence). Trimming stripped 4 bases from V and 2 bases from J, with 7 bases between. CDR3: CASSTQLTDTQYF. In DNA form, the CDR3 reads TGTGCCAGTAGTACACAGCTCACAGATACGCAGTATTTT.

This chain connects TRBV27 to TRBJ1-1; D gene unclear. V lost 3 bases and J 5 bases, leaving 7 bases between the germline ends. Germline values: CDR1 MNHEY, CDR2 SMNVEV (reference sequence). This CDR3 comprises 12 residues. CDR3 protein: CASSFTGTEAFF. DNA of the CDR3: TGTGCCAGCAGTTTTACCGGGACTGAAGCTTTCTTT.

The V gene is TRBV30, the J gene TRBJ1-2; D not resolved. The CDR3 runs 13 residues. With 4 bases removed from V and 5 bases from J, the gap between germline ends came to 14 bases. Germline CDR1 and CDR2: GTSNPN and SVGIG (reference sequence). As DNA, the CDR3 is TGTGCCTGGACCGGGTTTCGTGCTTATGGCTACACCTTC. Protein: CAWTGFRAYGYTF. Full variable domain (rest looked up from reference TRBV30 and TRBJ1-2): SQTIHQWPATLVQPVGSPLSLECTVEGTSNPNLYWYRQAAGRGLQLLFYSVGIGQISSEVPQNLSASRPQDRQFILSSKKLLLSDSGFYLCAWTGFRAYGYTFGSGTRLTVV.

The genes are TRBV4-1 and TRBJ1-2, with 9 positions matching TRBD1. The CDR3 totals 13 residues. Germline loops: CDR1 MGHRA, CDR2 YSYEKL. V shed 6 bases and J 7 bases; nucleotides not matched to a gene: 6. CDR3 protein: CASSLQGAGGYTF. The CDR3 bases are TGCGCCAGCAGTCTACAGGGGGCGGGTGGCTACACCTTC.

The chain employs TRBV6-4 and TRBJ2-7; TRBD2 matches 9 bases. After removal of 0 bases from V and 2 bases from J, the junction contained 5 bases not matched to a gene. This CDR3 has 16 amino acids. CDR1 is MRHNA, CDR2 SNTAGT, per germline. CDR3 region: CASSDSPLAGPYEQYF. The CDR3 DNA reads as TGTGCCAGCAGTGACTCGCCGCTAGCGGGACCCTACGAGCAGTACTTC.

The genes are TRBV30 and TRBJ2-7; D ambiguous. V was clipped by 3 bases and J by 4 bases, with 10 bases between them. This CDR3 contains 12 residues. Germline CDR1 is GTSNPN and CDR2 is SVGIG (reference sequence). CDR3 bases: TGTGCCTGGAGGAGGCCCGGTTACGAGCAGTACTTC. Translating it yields CAWRRPGYEQYF.

The CDR3 coding sequence is TGTGCCAGCAGCTCTACAGGGAGCACAGATACGCAGTATTTT. Its translation: CASSSTGSTDTQYF. The V and J genes are TRBV11-2 and TRBJ2-3; tentatively, D is TRBD1 (6 bases). The CDR3 loop spans 14 amino acids. V was cut by 4 bases and J by 0 bases, with 8 bases left in between. The germline CDR1 and CDR2 sequences are SGHAT and FQNNGV. Complete variable domain (other parts from reference TRBV11-2 and TRBJ2-3): EAGVAQSPRYKIIEKRQSVAFWCNPISGHATLYWYQQILGQGPKLLIQFQNNGVVDDSQLPKDRFSAERLKGVDSTLKIQPAKLEDSAVYLCASSSTGSTDTQYFGPGTRLTVL.

This clone has a count of ten or more. This same CDR3 is encoded by further DNA sequences in the sample. The J gene is TRBJ2-1, the V gene TRBV6-4; D is perhaps TRBD2 (6 bases). Trimming left V 0 bases short and J 1 base short, with 7 bases between. The CDR3 loop spans 15 amino acids. Germline CDR1 MRHNA, CDR2 SNTAGT. This CDR3 reads CASSDSAGSYNEQFF. CDR3 DNA sequence: TGTGCCAGCAGTGACTCTGCGGGGTCCTACAATGAGCAGTTCTTC.

This rearrangement joins TRBV6-1 to TRBJ2-5, with TRBD2 as a possible D gene (5 bases). Germline assignment: CDR1 MNHNS and CDR2 SASEGT. The V and J ends lost 6 bases and 4 bases respectively, with 15 bases between them. This CDR3 spans 14 amino acids. CDR3 residues: CASSAILGRETQYF. The CDR3 DNA reads TGTGCCAGCAGCGCCATTTTGGGGAGAGAGACCCAGTACTTC.

This clone has only one observation. The rearrangement uses TRBV7-9 and TRBJ2-7; possibly TRBD2 for D (5 bases). CDR1 and CDR2 from the germline V gene are SEHNR and FQNEAQ (reference sequence). This CDR3 comprises 14 residues. Trimming removed 5 bases at V and 1 base at J, with 12 bases between. The CDR3 region has the DNA TGTGCCAGCAGCATACATGAGCGGTCCTACGAGCAGTACTTC. It is translated as CASSIHERSYEQYF.

This sequence joins TRBV18 and TRBJ2-7, with TRBD1 as a possible D gene (6 bases). Deletions cut 0 bases from V and 1 base from J, with 16 bases between. Germline lookup yields CDR1 KGHSH and CDR2 LQKENI. This CDR3 contains 17 residues. In DNA, the CDR3 is TGTGCCAGCTCACCACCGGTCGGACAGCGACTATCCTACGAGCAGTACTTC. Translation gives CASSPPVGQRLSYEQYF.

This chain uses TRBV6-1 with TRBJ2-6, with 7 bases aligning to TRBD2. CDR3 size: 15 residues. CDR1 and CDR2 from the germline V gene are MNHNS and SASEGT. Trimming took 7 bases from V and 2 from J; bases not matched to a gene: 5. The CDR3 sequence: CASTTGGTGANVLTF. For the CDR3, the DNA is TGTGCCAGCACCACGGGGGGAACTGGGGCCAACGTCCTGACTTTC.

This clone showed up just a few times. V is TRBV2 and J is TRBJ2-3; a weak D match, TRBD2 (6 bases). The CDR3 runs 16 residues. CDR1 is SNHLY, CDR2 FYNNEI, per germline. V lost 10 bases and J 7 bases, leaving 27 bases between the germline ends. CDR3 residues: CATSRTSQRGGNTQYF. The CDR3 bases are TGTGCCACCTCCCGGACGAGTCAACGGGGCGGGAATACGCAGTATTTT.

The gene calls are TRBV11-2 and TRBJ1-2; D is uncertain. The CDR3 contains 16 residues. The ends were cut back, 5 bases at V and 0 bases at J, with 16 bases in the middle. Germline V gene data show CDR1 as SGHAT and CDR2 as FQNNGV. The CDR3 DNA reads TGTGCCAGCAGCCAGGAGGGCACCGGAGCTAACTATGGCTACACCTTC. Its translation: CASSQEGTGANYGYTF.